Listed below are T cell receptor beta chains from one sample, sequenced in a study of T-cell reconstitution after alpha-beta-depleted transplantation in children. TCRdb independently ran MiXCR on the PCR reads; one entry per CDR3 protein. The sample consists of a few hundred thousand distinct CDR3 sequences, around 12% of them appearing once. The sample consisted of PBMCs from the stem cell graft donor, taken from the stem cell graft. These TCRs come from a human donor who donated a stem cell graft to a child with combined immunodeficiency. The conserved cysteine and the conserved F or W are not part of the CDR3 here. The order of the fields is V gene, D gene, CDR3 length, J gene, CDR3 protein. A D gene is named only where the DNA matches it firmly.

V gene: TRBV20-1
D gene: NA
CDR3 length: 13
J gene: TRBJ2-7
CDR3 protein: SAIEVGGVSYEQY

V gene: TRBV4-1
D gene: NA
CDR3 length: 12
J gene: TRBJ1-1
CDR3 protein: ASSQGQWITEAF

V gene: TRBV7-9
D gene: NA
CDR3 length: 11
J gene: TRBJ1-1
CDR3 protein: ASSSGQNTEAF

V gene: TRBV4-3
D gene: TRBD2
CDR3 length: 14
J gene: TRBJ2-7
CDR3 protein: ASSQSPSGRGYEQY

V gene: TRBV7-8
D gene: TRBD2
CDR3 length: 16
J gene: TRBJ2-2
CDR3 protein: ASSTVTGLAGAIGELF

V gene: TRBV28
D gene: TRBD1
CDR3 length: 13
J gene: TRBJ2-7
CDR3 protein: ASLSSGGDPYEQY

V gene: TRBV28
D gene: NA
CDR3 length: 13
J gene: TRBJ2-5
CDR3 protein: ASSLISGLKETQY

V gene: TRBV7-2
D gene: TRBD2
CDR3 length: 10
J gene: TRBJ2-1
CDR3 protein: ASSGGRDEQF

V gene: TRBV27
D gene: NA
CDR3 length: 12
J gene: TRBJ1-2
CDR3 protein: ASSPSGGHYGYT

V gene: TRBV9
D gene: NA
CDR3 length: 12
J gene: TRBJ2-6
CDR3 protein: ASSGSDGANVLT

V gene: TRBV9
D gene: NA
CDR3 length: 11
J gene: TRBJ2-1
CDR3 protein: ASSVAGYNEQF

V gene: TRBV6-1
D gene: NA
CDR3 length: 13
J gene: TRBJ2-7
CDR3 protein: ASRETGRSEYEQY

V gene: TRBV24-1
D gene: TRBD2
CDR3 length: 14
J gene: TRBJ2-1
CDR3 protein: ATSDLSTSGSNEQF

V gene: TRBV5-1
D gene: TRBD2
CDR3 length: 14
J gene: TRBJ2-1
CDR3 protein: ASSPGRLAGVNEQF

V gene: TRBV12-3/TRBV12-4
D gene: NA
CDR3 length: 10
J gene: TRBJ2-7
CDR3 protein: ASSLSPWEQY

V gene: TRBV9
D gene: TRBD2
CDR3 length: 16
J gene: TRBJ2-1
CDR3 protein: ASSVAESGLAGVSEQF

V gene: TRBV12-3/TRBV12-4
D gene: TRBD1
CDR3 length: 12
J gene: TRBJ1-3
CDR3 protein: ASSRTGSGNTIY

V gene: TRBV5-1
D gene: NA
CDR3 length: 13
J gene: TRBJ2-3
CDR3 protein: ASSLEVGFTDTQY

V gene: TRBV12-3/TRBV12-4
D gene: NA
CDR3 length: 12
J gene: TRBJ2-7
CDR3 protein: ASSILDSPYEQY

V gene: TRBV6-5
D gene: NA
CDR3 length: 13
J gene: TRBJ2-7
CDR3 protein: ASSSRGLSSYEQY

V gene: TRBV21-1
D gene: NA
CDR3 length: 16
J gene: TRBJ2-1
CDR3 protein: ASSNGLAGREDYNEQF

V gene: TRBV20-1
D gene: TRBD2
CDR3 length: 13
J gene: TRBJ2-3
CDR3 protein: SARAHGGGIDTQY

V gene: TRBV11-1
D gene: TRBD1
CDR3 length: 16
J gene: TRBJ2-7
CDR3 protein: ASSLALVRTGGGYEQY

V gene: TRBV27
D gene: TRBD1
CDR3 length: 10
J gene: TRBJ1-4
CDR3 protein: ASRTGFEKLF

V gene: TRBV4-1
D gene: NA
CDR3 length: 13
J gene: TRBJ2-2
CDR3 protein: ASSQARGRPGELF

V gene: TRBV7-9
D gene: NA
CDR3 length: 14
J gene: TRBJ1-1
CDR3 protein: ASSLGPTGPYTEAF

V gene: TRBV2
D gene: TRBD2
CDR3 length: 14
J gene: TRBJ2-3
CDR3 protein: ASSLRASGSTDTQY

V gene: TRBV3-1
D gene: NA
CDR3 length: 14
J gene: TRBJ2-5
CDR3 protein: ASSQRNNRAQETQY

V gene: TRBV27
D gene: NA
CDR3 length: 12
J gene: TRBJ2-5
CDR3 protein: ASRKNGVRETQY

V gene: TRBV20-1
D gene: NA
CDR3 length: 14
J gene: TRBJ2-6
CDR3 protein: SAREQGGSGANVLT

V gene: TRBV2
D gene: TRBD2
CDR3 length: 14
J gene: TRBJ2-3
CDR3 protein: ASSEMLRERADTQY